Below, 13 T cell receptor beta chains from the same sample are listed, as sequenced in a study of T cells in Graves' hyperthyroidism and ophthalmopathy. From RNA transcripts, TCR beta CDR3 regions were amplified. RT-PCR in the first round (using the HTBI primer set) targeted the TCR CDR3. TCRdb analysed the multiplex PCR reads with MiXCR anew, one entry per CDR3 protein. In the table there are 300,000 to 450,000 distinct CDR3 sequences, approximately 13% of which are singletons. The sequenced sample consisted of blood. The receptors were sampled from a young man with Graves' hyperthyroidism that later progressed to Graves' ophthalmopathy.

This clonotype was counted only a few times. The chain carries TRBV4-1 and TRBJ2-7, with D perhaps matching TRBD1 or TRBD2 (5 bases each). Between the trimmed V and J ends, which lost 4 bases and 6 bases, there was a span of 19 bases. The CDR3 consists of 15 residues. CDR1 is MGHRA and CDR2 is YSYEKL in the germline V gene. The CDR3 sequence: CASSPKPPGPSEQYF. CDR3 sequence (DNA): TGCGCCAGCAGCCCTAAACCACCGGGGCCCAGCGAGCAGTACTTC.

This clonotype was counted ten times or more. This chain joins TRBV7-8 and TRBJ1-1; D gene uncertain. CDR1 is SGHVS, CDR2 FQNEAQ, per germline. This CDR3 has 15 residues. V lost 2 bases and J lost 2, with 12 bases in between. This CDR3 reads CASSLSPAHNTEAFF. DNA of the CDR3: TGTGCCAGCAGCTTAAGTCCAGCACATAACACTGAAGCTTTCTTT.

The rearrangement joins TRBV7-9 to TRBJ1-3; D uncertain. CDR3 size: 15 residues. V gave up 5 bases and J gave up 0 bases, with 11 bases separating them. Germline-derived CDR1 and CDR2 are SEHNR and FQNEAQ (reference sequence). CDR3 coding DNA: TGTGCCAGCAGCCGACGCGGTAGCTCTGGAAACACCATATATTTT. Translation gives CASSRRGSSGNTIYF.

In regard to this clonotype: A read error is possible here, since a much larger clone lies one base away. The limits of the CDR3 on the DNA are not certain, so only TCRdb's listed CDR3 is given. The chain combines TRBV30 with TRBJ1-3. With termini counted, the CDR3 has 13 amino acids. Germline V CDR1 and CDR2: GTSNPN, SVGIG (reference sequence). CDR3 sequence reads: CAWSVGSGNTMYF.

The rearrangement uses TRBV3-1 and TRBJ2-5; maybe TRBD2 (5 bases). The germline V gene encodes CDR1 LGHDT and CDR2 YNNKEL (reference sequence). The CDR3 has 15 residues. V was trimmed by 3 bases and J by 5 bases, leaving 16 bases between them. The CDR3 region is CASSQLASQEETQYF. CDR3 DNA sequence: TGTGCCAGCAGCCAGCTCGCTAGCCAGGAGGAGACCCAGTACTTC.

The chain recombines TRBV4-1 with TRBJ2-1, with no clear D. The germline CDR1 and CDR2 sequences are MGHRA and YSYEKL. The CDR3 sequence is 14 residues long. Trimming took 6 bases from V and 0 from J, leaving 9 bases between them. CDR3 sequence (DNA): TGCGCCAGCAGGCGTGAAAGCTCCTACAATGAGCAGTTCTTC. Translated: CASRRESSYNEQFF.

This clonotype was seen ten or more times. V is TRBV28 and J is TRBJ2-4, with 8 bases matching TRBD1. V shed 3 bases, J shed 6 bases, and the junction held 4 bases outside the gene matches. The germline V gene encodes CDR1 MDHEN and CDR2 SYDVKM. This CDR3 has 14 residues. The CDR3, as DNA: TGTGCCAGCAGTTTTCTCCAGGGGGCAAACATTCAGTACTTC. Translating it yields CASSFLQGANIQYF.

In its sample, this clonotype was seen many times. The chain combines TRBV18 with TRBJ1-2, with 7 bases aligning to TRBD1. Germline V lookup: CDR1 KGHSH, CDR2 LQKENI. Germline trimming cut 2 bases from V and 6 bases from J; bases unmatched to any gene: 6. The CDR3 covers 14 residues. CDR3 DNA sequence: TGTGCCAGCTCACCAGACAGGGTGTTGAATGGCTACACCTTC. Encoded protein: CASSPDRVLNGYTF.

This clonotype was seen more than once but under ten times. V usage is TRBV7-7 and J usage is TRBJ2-1, with 8 bases fitting TRBD2. The junction had 6 bases not matched to a gene; V was cut back by 2 bases and J by 6 bases. Germline CDR1 SSHAT, CDR2 FNYEAQ (reference sequence). CDR3 length: 15 residues. The chain's CDR3 is CASSLRGGTSNEQFF. In DNA, the CDR3 is TGTGCCAGCAGCTTAAGGGGGGGGACTAGCAATGAGCAGTTCTTC.

The chain links TRBV5-5 to TRBJ1-2; D unresolved. This CDR3 has 13 residues. Germline V CDR1 and CDR2: SGHKS, YYEKEE (reference sequence). Trimming took off 2 bases at V and 5 bases at J, with 10 bases between the two ends. The CDR3 sequence: CASSFRSQYGYTF. In DNA, the CDR3 is TGTGCCAGCAGCTTCAGGAGCCAGTATGGCTACACCTTC.

Many counts were recorded for this clonotype. The chain carries TRBV12-3 or TRBV12-4 and TRBJ1-2; possibly TRBD1 for D (5 bases). CDR3 length: 15 residues. CDR3 sequence reads: CAAVPRGAGSYGYTF. For the CDR3, the DNA is TGTGCAGCAGTTCCTAGGGGAGCAGGGTCCTATGGCTACACCTTC.

This clonotype showed up many times. V and J are TRBV27 and TRBJ1-2; D is unclear. The CDR3 is 14 residues long. V was pared by 6 bases and J by 0 bases, with 11 bases between. CDR1 MNHEY and CDR2 SMNVEV come from the germline V gene (reference sequence). The CDR3 DNA is TGTGCCAGCAGACGCGGGCAGGCTAACTATGGCTACACCTTC. This translates into CASRRGQANYGYTF.

This chain uses TRBV3-1 with TRBJ1-1; D might be TRBD1 (5 bases). The CDR3 sequence is 14 residues long. From germline, CDR1 is LGHDT and CDR2 YNNKEL (reference sequence). V lost 0 bases and J lost 1, with 6 bases in between. The CDR3 DNA is TGTGCCAGCAGCCAAGATGGGGGGAACACTGAAGCTTTCTTT. It translates to CASSQDGGNTEAFF.